This T cell receptor beta chain is from a study of control samples from healthy donors and cancer patients. Germline V gene sequence: CDR1 MDHEN, CDR2 SYDVKM. This CDR3 comprises 14 residues. The V gene lost 5 bases and the J gene lost 2 bases, with 13 bases spanning the gap. Sequenced by immunoSEQ multiplex PCR; TCRdb stores in-frame clones only, minus some. The sample includes roughly 98,000 clones, roughly four fifths of them seen just once. This sequence originates from a woman aged 55 to 70 in good health. This sequence joins TRBV28 and TRBJ2-7, with D perhaps matching TRBD1 or TRBD2 (5 bases each). The sample taken for sequencing was blood. CDR3 sequence (DNA): TGTGCCAGCAGTCCCGGGACGGAGCCCTACGAGCAGTACTTC. Translated, it gives CASSPGTEPYEQYF.